A single sample is the source of the 9 T cell receptor beta chains below, sequenced in a study of tumor-infiltrating lymphocytes in primary liver carcinoma. Synthesis of TCR beta cDNA was carried out from 500 ng total RNA with a constant-region primer. Three nested multiplex PCR rounds, a slightly modified ARM-PCR, produced the libraries for TCR beta. A C-beta reverse primer was combined with TRBV1-TRBV30 forward primers in the first two PCR rounds, and each round had roughly 9 cycles. TCRdb re-called the multiplex PCR reads with MiXCR, one entry per CDR3 protein. The sample contains 310,000 or so distinct CDR3 sequences, nearly 60% of which appear only once. Out of unsorted whole blood came the blood RNA, and germline DNA was extracted as well. The sequenced sample was peripheral blood. The receptors stem from a woman aged 30 to 39 with primary liver carcinoma and hepatitis B virus infection.

The V gene is TRBV6-5, the J gene TRBJ1-1; D remains unclear. CDR1 and CDR2 from the germline V gene are MNHEY and SVGAGI. The CDR3 contains 13 residues. The CDR3 spells CPNGIGWNTEAFF. CDR3 nucleotide sequence: TGTCCCAACGGAATAGGATGGAACACTGAAGCTTTCTTT.

This sequence joins TRBV6-1 and TRBJ1-2; D not certain. The V end was cut by 6 bases, the J end by 7 bases, with 24 bases between. This CDR3 has 16 amino acids. Germline-derived CDR1 and CDR2 are MNHNS and SASEGT. In DNA, the CDR3 is TGTGCCAGCAGAGACCCCGGGGTACTCTGGAGCGGTGGCTACACCTTC. It yields the protein CASRDPGVLWSGGYTF.

V gene TRBV11-2 combines with J gene TRBJ2-3, with TRBD2 as a possible D gene (6 bases). Trimming pared 8 bases from V and 6 bases from J, leaving 27 bases between. The germline V gene has CDR1 SGHAT and CDR2 FQNNGV. There are 17 residues in the CDR3. Here the CDR3 DNA reads TGTGCCAGCGGTCGCAATTCCGGAGGGGTTGTGGTGGATACGCAGTATTTT. Encoded protein: CASGRNSGGVVVDTQYF.

Comments on this clonotype: An end of the junction does not agree with germline; a read error may underlie this. This chain uses TRBV12-3 or TRBV12-4 with TRBJ1-3; weak D call: TRBD1 (6 bases). This CDR3 is 16 amino acids long. CDR3 sequence: CASTLEGGASENTIYF. The CDR3 DNA sequence: TGTGCCAGCACCCTGGAGGGGGGCGCTTCTGAAAACACCATATATTTT.

This clonotype ranks as medium-sized. The chain is built from TRBV11-1 and TRBJ1-2, with 7 bases matching TRBD1. The CDR3 is made up of 14 amino acids. Germline lookup yields CDR1 SGHAT and CDR2 FQDESV (reference sequence). V dropped 5 bases and J dropped 2; count of bases not matched to a gene: 5. CDR3 in amino acids: CASSAQTGNYGYTF. CDR3 bases: TGTGCCAGCAGCGCTCAGACAGGGAACTATGGCTACACCTTC. Full variable domain (rest looked up from reference TRBV11-1 and TRBJ1-2): EAEVAQSPRYKITEKSQAVAFWCDPISGHATLYWYRQILGQGPELLVQFQDESVVDDSQLPKDRFSAERLKGVDSTLKIQPAELGDSAMYLCASSAQTGNYGYTFGSGTRLTVV.

This clonotype has just one count. At one boundary the junction diverges from the germline segment, which might be a read error. The CDR3 here is CVSSSPGARSPLHF. In nucleotides, the CDR3 is TGTGTCAGCAGTTCCCCCGGGGCTCGGTCACCCCTCCACTTT. This chain uses TRBV6-5 with TRBJ1-6; possible D gene TRBD1, 5 bases. The CDR3 sequence is 14 residues long. Germline CDR1 reads MNHEY; CDR2 reads SVGAGI.

The table lists this clonotype with many counts. The chain couples TRBV11-2 to TRBJ2-3, with 7 bases fitting TRBD2. V lost 5 bases and J lost 2; bases outside the gene matches: 7. CDR1 is SGHAT and CDR2 is FQNNGV in the germline V gene. This CDR3 comprises 15 residues. The CDR3 DNA follows: TGTGCCAGCAGCCCAGCGGGAACCTTCACAGATACGCAGTATTTT. Its translation is CASSPAGTFTDTQYF.

A word on this clonotype: Given a much more abundant clone one base away, this may be a read error. This chain uses TRBV12-3 or TRBV12-4 with TRBJ2-2; D is tentatively TRBD1 or TRBD2 (5 bases each). Trimming pared 8 bases from V and 7 bases from J, leaving 17 bases between. The CDR3 has 14 amino acids. For the CDR3, the DNA is TGTGCCAGCTACCCGGGAAGGGGTTTCGGGGAGCTGTTTTTT. Protein sequence: CASYPGRGFGELFF.

J is TRBJ1-2 and V is TRBV23-1; a weak D match, TRBD1 (5 bases). TRBV23-1 is an open reading frame, and its role is uncertain. Deletions cut 6 bases from V and 0 bases from J, with 17 bases between. This CDR3 contains 16 residues. The CDR3, as DNA: TGCGCCAGCAGGCCCCCCCACAGGAGCCCTAACTATGGCTACACCTTC. It is translated as CASRPPHRSPNYGYTF.